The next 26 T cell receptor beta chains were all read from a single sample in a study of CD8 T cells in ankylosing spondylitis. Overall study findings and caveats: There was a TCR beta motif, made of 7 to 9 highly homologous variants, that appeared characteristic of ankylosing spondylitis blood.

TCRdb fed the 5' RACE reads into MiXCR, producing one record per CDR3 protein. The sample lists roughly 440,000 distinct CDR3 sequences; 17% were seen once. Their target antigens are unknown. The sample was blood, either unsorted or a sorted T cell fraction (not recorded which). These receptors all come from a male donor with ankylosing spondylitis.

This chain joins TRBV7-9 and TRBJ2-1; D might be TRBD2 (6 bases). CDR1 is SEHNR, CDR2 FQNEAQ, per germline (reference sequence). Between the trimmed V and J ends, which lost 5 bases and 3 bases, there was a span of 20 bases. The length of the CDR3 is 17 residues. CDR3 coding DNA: TGTGCCAGCAGCCCACGGGGACCCGCGGGGTTCTACAATGAGCAGTTCTTC. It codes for CASSPRGPAGFYNEQFF.

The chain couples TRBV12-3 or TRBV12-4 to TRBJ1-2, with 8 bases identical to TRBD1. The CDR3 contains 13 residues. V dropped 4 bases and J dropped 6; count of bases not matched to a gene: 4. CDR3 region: CASSSRTGNGYTF. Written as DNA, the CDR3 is TGTGCCAGCAGTTCCCGGACAGGGAATGGCTACACCTTC.

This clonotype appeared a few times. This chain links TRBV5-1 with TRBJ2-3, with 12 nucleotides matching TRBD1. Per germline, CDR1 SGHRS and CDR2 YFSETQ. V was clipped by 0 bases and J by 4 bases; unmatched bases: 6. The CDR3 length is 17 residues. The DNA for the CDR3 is TGCGCCAGCAGCTTGGCCGGAGGGACAGGGGGCGCAGATACGCAGTATTTT. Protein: CASSLAGGTGGADTQYF.

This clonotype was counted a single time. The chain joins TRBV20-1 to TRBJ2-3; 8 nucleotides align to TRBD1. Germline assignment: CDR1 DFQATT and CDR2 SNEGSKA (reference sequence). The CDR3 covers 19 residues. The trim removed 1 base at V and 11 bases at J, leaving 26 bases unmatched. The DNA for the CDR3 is TGCAGTGCTAGAGTCACCAGGGGGCGGACCGACATCCCGGTGACGTGGCAGTATTTT. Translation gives CSARVTRGRTDIPVTWQYF.

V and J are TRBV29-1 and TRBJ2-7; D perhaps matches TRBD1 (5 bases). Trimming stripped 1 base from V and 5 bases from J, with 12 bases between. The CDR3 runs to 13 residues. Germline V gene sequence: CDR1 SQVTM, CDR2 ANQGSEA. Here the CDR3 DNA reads TGCAGCGTTGAAGGGCAGGGTTTCGACGAGCAGTACTTC. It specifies CSVEGQGFDEQYF.

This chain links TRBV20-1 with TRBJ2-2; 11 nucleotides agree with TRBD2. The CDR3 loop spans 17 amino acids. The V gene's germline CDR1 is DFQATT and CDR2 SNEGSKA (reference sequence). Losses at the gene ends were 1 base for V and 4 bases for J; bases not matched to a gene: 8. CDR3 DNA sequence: TGCAGTGCTAGAGTCACTAGCGGGAGTCACCGCACCGGGGAGCTGTTTTTT. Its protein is CSARVTSGSHRTGELFF.

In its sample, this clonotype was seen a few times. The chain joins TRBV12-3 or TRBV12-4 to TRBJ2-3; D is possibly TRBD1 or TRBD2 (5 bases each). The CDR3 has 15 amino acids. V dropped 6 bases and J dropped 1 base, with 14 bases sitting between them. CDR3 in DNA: TGTGCCAGCAGCCCCGGGAAGGGGCGCACAGATACGCAGTATTTT. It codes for CASSPGKGRTDTQYF.

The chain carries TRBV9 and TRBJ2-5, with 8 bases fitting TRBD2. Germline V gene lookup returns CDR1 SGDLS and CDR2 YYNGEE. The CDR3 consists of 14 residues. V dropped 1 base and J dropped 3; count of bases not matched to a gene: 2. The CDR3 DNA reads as TGTGCCAGCAGCGTAAGGGGACTAGAAGAGACCCAGTACTTC. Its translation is CASSVRGLEETQYF.

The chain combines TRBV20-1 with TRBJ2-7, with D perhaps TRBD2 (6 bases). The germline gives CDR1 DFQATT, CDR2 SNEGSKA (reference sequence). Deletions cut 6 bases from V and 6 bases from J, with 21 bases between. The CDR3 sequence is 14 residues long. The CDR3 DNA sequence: TGCAGTGCCCAGACTACAAGTCTAGCGAGCGAGCAGTACTTC. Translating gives CSAQTTSLASEQYF.

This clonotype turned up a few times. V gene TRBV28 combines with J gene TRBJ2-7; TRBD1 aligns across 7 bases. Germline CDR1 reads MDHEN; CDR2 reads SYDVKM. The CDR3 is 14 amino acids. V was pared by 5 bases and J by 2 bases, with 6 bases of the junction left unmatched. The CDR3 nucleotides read TGTGCCAGCAGTCCATACAGGGGAGCCTACGAGCAGTACTTC. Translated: CASSPYRGAYEQYF. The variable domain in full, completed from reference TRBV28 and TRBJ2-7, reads DVKVTQSSRYLVKRTGEKVFLECVQDMDHENMFWYRQDPGLGLRLIYFSYDVKMKEKGDIPEGYSVSREKKERFSLILESASTNQTSMYLCASSPYRGAYEQYFGPGTRLTVT.

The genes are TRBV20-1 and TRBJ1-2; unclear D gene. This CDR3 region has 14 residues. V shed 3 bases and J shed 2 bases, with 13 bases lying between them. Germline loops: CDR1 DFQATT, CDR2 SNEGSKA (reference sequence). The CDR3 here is CSASREGGNYGYTF. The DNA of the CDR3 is TGCAGTGCTAGTAGGGAGGGAGGAAACTATGGCTACACCTTC.

DNA of the CDR3: TGTGCCAGCAGTGAGCGAAATCAGCCCCAGCATTTT. Encoded protein: CASSERNQPQHF. The genes are TRBV2 and TRBJ1-5; no reliable D call. This CDR3 comprises 12 residues. The V gene lost 3 bases and the J gene lost 4 bases, with 4 bases spanning the gap. Germline V CDR1 and CDR2: SNHLY, FYNNEI.

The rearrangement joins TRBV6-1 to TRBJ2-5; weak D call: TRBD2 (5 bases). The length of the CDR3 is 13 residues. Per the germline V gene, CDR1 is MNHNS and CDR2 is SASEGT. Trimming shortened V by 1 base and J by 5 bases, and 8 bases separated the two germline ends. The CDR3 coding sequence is TGTGCCAGCAGTGAAGGGGAGTGGGAGACCCAGTACTTC. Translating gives CASSEGEWETQYF.

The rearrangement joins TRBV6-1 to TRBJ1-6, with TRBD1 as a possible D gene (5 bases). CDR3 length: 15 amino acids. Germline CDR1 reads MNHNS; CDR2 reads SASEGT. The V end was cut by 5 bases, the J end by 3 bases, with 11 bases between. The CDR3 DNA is TGTGCCAGCAGTAGCGCTGACAGCTATAATTCACCCCTCCACTTT. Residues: CASSSADSYNSPLHF.

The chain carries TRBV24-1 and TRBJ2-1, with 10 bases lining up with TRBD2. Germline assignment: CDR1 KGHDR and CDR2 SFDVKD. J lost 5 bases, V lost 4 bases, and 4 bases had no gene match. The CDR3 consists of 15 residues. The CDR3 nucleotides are TGTGCCACCAGTGAAGCGGGGGGGCCCCACAATGAGCAGTTCTTC. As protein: CATSEAGGPHNEQFF.

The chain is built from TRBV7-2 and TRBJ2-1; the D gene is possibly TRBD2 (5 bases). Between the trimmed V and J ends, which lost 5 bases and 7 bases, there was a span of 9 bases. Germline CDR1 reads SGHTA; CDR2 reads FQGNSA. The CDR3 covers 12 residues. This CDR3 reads CASSPRTNEQFF. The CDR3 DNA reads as TGTGCCAGCAGCCCCCGGACTAATGAGCAGTTCTTC.

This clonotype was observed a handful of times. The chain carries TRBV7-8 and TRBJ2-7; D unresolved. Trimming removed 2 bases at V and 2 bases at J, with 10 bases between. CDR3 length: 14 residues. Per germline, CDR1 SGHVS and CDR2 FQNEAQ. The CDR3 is CASSLSPEAYEQYF. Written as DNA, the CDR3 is TGTGCCAGCAGCTTATCCCCCGAAGCCTACGAGCAGTACTTC.

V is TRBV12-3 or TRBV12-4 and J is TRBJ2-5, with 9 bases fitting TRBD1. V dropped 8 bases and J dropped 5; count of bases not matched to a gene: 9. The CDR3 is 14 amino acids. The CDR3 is CASCYTGGLETQYF. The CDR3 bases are TGTGCCAGCTGTTATACAGGGGGCTTGGAGACCCAGTACTTC.

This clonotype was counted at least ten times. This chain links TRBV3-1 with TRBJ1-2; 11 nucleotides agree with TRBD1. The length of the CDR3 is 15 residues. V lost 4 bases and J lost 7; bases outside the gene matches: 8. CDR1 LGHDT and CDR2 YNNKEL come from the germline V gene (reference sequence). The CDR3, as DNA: TGTGCCAGCAGCCCCAGGGACAGGGGGTTCAGTGGCTACACCTTC. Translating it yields CASSPRDRGFSGYTF.

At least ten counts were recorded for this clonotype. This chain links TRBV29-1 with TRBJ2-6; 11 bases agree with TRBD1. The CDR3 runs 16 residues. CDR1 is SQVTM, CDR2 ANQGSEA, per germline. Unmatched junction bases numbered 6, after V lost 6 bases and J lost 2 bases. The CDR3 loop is CSVSGTGGAGANVLTF. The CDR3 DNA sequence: TGCAGCGTATCCGGGACAGGGGGAGCTGGGGCCAACGTCCTGACTTTC.

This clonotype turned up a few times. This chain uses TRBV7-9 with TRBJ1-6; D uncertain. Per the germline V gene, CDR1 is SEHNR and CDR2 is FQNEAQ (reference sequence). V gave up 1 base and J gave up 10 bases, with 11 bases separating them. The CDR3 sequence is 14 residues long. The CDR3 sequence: CASSLGPSGSPLHF. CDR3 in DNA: TGTGCCAGCAGCTTAGGGCCTAGTGGGTCACCCCTCCACTTT.

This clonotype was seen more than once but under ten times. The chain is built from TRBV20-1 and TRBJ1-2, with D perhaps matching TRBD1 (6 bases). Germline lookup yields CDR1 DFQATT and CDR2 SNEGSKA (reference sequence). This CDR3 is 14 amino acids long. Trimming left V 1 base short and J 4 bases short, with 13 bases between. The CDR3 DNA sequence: TGCAGTGCTAGAGGCACAGGGATCAGCTATGGCTACACCTTC. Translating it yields CSARGTGISYGYTF.

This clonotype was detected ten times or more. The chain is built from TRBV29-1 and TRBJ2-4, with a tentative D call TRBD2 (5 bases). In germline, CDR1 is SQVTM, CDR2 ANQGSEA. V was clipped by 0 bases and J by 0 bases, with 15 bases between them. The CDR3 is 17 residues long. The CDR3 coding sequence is TGCAGCGTTGAAGATCGTGCGTTAGCGCTAGCCAAAAACATTCAGTACTTC. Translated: CSVEDRALALAKNIQYF.

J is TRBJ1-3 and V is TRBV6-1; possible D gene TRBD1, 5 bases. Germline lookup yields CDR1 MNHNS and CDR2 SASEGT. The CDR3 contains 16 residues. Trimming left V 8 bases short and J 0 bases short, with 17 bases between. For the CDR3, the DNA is TGTGCCAGCCGAGAAGGAGCGGGGCTCTCTGGAAACACCATATATTTT. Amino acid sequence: CASREGAGLSGNTIYF.

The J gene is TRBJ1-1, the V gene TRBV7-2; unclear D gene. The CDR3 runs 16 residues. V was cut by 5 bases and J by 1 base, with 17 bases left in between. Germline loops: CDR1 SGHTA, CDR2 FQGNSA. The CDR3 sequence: CASSPGQPQRNTEAFF. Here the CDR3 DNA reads TGTGCCAGCAGCCCGGGCCAACCCCAGAGGAACACTGAAGCTTTCTTT.

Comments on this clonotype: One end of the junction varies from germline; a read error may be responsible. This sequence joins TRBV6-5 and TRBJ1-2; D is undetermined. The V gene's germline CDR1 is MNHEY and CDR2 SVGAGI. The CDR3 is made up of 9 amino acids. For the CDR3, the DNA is TGTGCCAGCCTCTTTTCGGCGTACTTC. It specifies CASLFSAYF.